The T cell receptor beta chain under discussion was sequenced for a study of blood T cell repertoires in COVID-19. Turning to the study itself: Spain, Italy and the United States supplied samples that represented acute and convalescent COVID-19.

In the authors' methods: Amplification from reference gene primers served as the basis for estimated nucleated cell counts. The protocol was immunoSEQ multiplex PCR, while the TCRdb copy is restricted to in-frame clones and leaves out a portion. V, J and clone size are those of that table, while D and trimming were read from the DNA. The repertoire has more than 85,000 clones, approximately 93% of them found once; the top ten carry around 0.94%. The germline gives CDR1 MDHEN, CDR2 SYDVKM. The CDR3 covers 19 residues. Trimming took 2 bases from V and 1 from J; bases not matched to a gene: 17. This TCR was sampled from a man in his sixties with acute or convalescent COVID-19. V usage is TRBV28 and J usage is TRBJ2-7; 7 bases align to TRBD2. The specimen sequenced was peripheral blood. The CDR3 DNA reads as TGTGCCAGCAGTTTACGGGGCCAACCGACTAGCACAGGATCCTACGAGCAGTACGTC. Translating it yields CASSLRGQPTSTGSYEQYV.